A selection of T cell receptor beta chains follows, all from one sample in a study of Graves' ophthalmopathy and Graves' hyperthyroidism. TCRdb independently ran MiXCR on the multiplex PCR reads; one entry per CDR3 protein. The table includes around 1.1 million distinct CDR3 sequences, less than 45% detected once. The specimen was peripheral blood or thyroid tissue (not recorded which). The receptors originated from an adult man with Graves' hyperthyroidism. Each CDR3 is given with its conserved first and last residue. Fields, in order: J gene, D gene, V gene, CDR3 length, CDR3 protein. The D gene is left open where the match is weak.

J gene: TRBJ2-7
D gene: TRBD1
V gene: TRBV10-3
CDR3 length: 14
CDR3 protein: CAIGQGAVGYEQYF

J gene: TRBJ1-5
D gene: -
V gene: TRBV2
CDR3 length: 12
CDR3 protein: CASQTRRQPQHF

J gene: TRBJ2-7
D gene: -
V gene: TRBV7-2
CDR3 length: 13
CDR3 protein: CASSLRQTGEQYF

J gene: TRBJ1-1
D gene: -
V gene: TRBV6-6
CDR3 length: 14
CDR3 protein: CASSYSYGGTEAFF

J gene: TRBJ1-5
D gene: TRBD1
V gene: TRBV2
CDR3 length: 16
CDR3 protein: CASSLWTGSRNQPQHF

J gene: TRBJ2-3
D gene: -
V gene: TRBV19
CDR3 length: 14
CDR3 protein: CASSRSLRTDTQYF

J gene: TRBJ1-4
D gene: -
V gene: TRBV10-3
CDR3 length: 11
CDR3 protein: CAIRGEEKLFF

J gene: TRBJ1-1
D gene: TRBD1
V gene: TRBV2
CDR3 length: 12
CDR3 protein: CASTPGGLGAFF

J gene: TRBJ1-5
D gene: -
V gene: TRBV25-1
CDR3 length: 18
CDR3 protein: CASSARDLVLGSNQPQHF

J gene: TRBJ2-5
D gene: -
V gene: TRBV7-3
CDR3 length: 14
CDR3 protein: CASSPGPVGQTQYF

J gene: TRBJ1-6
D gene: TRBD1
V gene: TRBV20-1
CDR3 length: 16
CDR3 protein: CSPRTGGSSYNSPLHF

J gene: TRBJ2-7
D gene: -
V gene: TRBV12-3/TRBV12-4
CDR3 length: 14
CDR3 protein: CASSFWDIQYEQYF

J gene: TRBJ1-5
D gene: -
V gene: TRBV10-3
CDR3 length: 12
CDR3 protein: CAISEGFQPQHF

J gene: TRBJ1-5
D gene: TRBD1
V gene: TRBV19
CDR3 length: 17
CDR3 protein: CASSMDRGLYSNQPQHF